This T cell receptor (beta chain) derives from a study of OX40 agonist ivuxolimab in advanced cancers. About the study: Ivuxolimab, which is an agonistic anti-OX40 (CD134) antibody, was administered to the patients. Head and neck, renal cell, melanoma or hepatocellular carcinoma were the cancers that dose-escalation patients had.

Study-wide points: On average, a greater number of expanded clones characterised CD8+ T cells relative to CD4+. Among the lowest peripheral clonal expansion occurred in 0.1-3.0 mg/kg partial responders.

This CDR3 spans 15 amino acids. The germline CDR1 and CDR2 sequences are SEHNR and FQNEAQ (reference sequence). Only in-frame clones appear in the TCRdb table, and some are missing; sequencing was by immunoSEQ multiplex PCR. The profile shows 35,000 to 45,000 clones, approximately 80% of them singletons. Concerning this clone: Its matching antigen is unknown.

The source is an adult with an advanced solid tumor such as melanoma, head and neck, liver or kidney cancer. The specimen was CD4+ or CD8+ T cells sorted from blood, collected in a trial of the OX40 agonist ivuxolimab. The chain employs TRBV7-9 and TRBJ2-5; 9 bases are a match to TRBD1. The end of the DNA fits TRBJ2-7 better, so the J call may be wrong. CDR3 nucleotides: TGTGCCAGCAGCCCTCTGGGACAGGGCGGCTACGAGCAGTACTTC. As protein: CASSPLGQGGYEQYF.